This T cell receptor (beta chain) stems from a study of CD8 T cells in ankylosing spondylitis. TCRdb independently ran MiXCR on the 5' RACE reads; one entry per CDR3 protein. The sample includes over 150,000 distinct CDR3 sequences, 9.5% to 15% of them seen just once. Overall study findings and caveats: A TCR beta motif made of eight highly homologous variants seemed typical of ankylosing spondylitis blood.

Worth noting for this clonotype: Its antigen remains unidentified.

The CDR3 extends over 15 amino acids. Trimming took off 1 base at V and 2 bases at J, with 11 bases between the two ends. Per the germline V gene, CDR1 is MNHNS and CDR2 is SASEGT. The origin of this receptor is a male donor with ankylosing spondylitis or in good health (not recorded which). The V gene is TRBV6-1, the J gene TRBJ1-1; tentatively, D is TRBD1 (5 bases). The sequenced material came from blood, either unsorted or a sorted T cell fraction (not recorded which). CDR3 region: CASSEVGRENTEAFF. In DNA, the CDR3 is TGTGCCAGCAGTGAAGTGGGACGGGAAAACACTGAAGCTTTCTTT.